This passage covers 11 T cell receptor beta chains from one sample sequenced in a study of T cell clonality in common variable immunodeficiency. Sequenced by immunoSEQ multiplex PCR; TCRdb stores in-frame clones only, minus some. Altogether roughly 70,000 clones were found in the sample, and no singletons occur. What was sequenced was peripheral blood mononuclear cells. The receptors originated from a person aged 18 to 75 in good health.

A remark on this clone: A much bigger clone sits one base away, suggesting this may be a read error. Read sequence stops 3 residues before the CDR3 end, and the germline J gene provides the missing end. The rearrangement joins TRBV27 to TRBJ2-7; 8 bases are a match to TRBD1. Germline-derived CDR1 and CDR2 are MNHEY and SMNVEV (reference sequence). V shed 4 bases and J 3 bases; nucleotides not matched to a gene: 2. This CDR3 has 13 amino acids. The CDR3 bases that were read are TGTGCCAGCAGTTCGGGACAGGACTACGAG. Translated, it gives CASSSGQDYE. The whole CDR3 reads CASSSGQDYEQYF.

The table lists this clone with many counts. The read is 3 residues too short to cover the CDR3 end, so that end is filled in from the germline J gene. The chain joins TRBV20-1 to TRBJ2-7; weak D call: TRBD2 (6 bases). The CDR3 has 12 residues. Trimming removed 3 bases from V and 5 bases from J, with 11 bases in between. The germline gives CDR1 DFQATT, CDR2 SNEGSKA (reference sequence). The CDR3: CSARFAGHEQYF. Incomplete CDR3 DNA: TGCAGTGCTAGGTTTGCGGGGCACGAG.

This clone was detected many times. The missing CDR3 end, 3 residues past where the read stops, is filled in from the germline J gene. The rearrangement joins TRBV11-3 to TRBJ2-5; perhaps TRBD1 as D (5 bases). The CDR3 runs 15 residues. Trimming removed 1 base from V and 2 bases from J, with 11 bases in between. Germline V lookup: CDR1 SGHNT, CDR2 YENEEA. CDR3 residues: CASSLGRDRQETQYF. The covered CDR3 bases are TGTGCCAGCAGCTTAGGCCGAGACAGACAAGAGACC. Looking up the rest from reference TRBV11-3 and TRBJ2-5 gives the full variable domain: EAGVVQSPRYKIIEKKQPVAFWCNPISGHNTLYWYLQNLGQGPELLIRYENEEAVDDSQLPKDRFSAERLKGVDSTLKIQPAELGDSAVYLCASSLGRDRQETQYFGPGTRLLVL.

This clone was counted many times. The read terminates 3 residues ahead of where the CDR3 ends, so the germline J gene completes it. The chain links TRBV2 to TRBJ2-2; TRBD2 aligns across 13 bases. The CDR3 loop spans 15 amino acids. The ends lost 4 bases at V and 6 bases at J; junction bases unmatched: 2. Per germline, CDR1 SNHLY and CDR2 FYNNEI. CDR3 bases read: TGTGCCAGCAGTGGGACTAGCGGGAGCGCCGGGGAG. Amino acids: CASSGTSGSAGE. The full CDR3 reads CASSGTSGSAGELFF.

In the case of this clone: Read data end 3 residues before the CDR3 end; the end is taken from the germline J gene. V usage is TRBV7-9 and J usage is TRBJ1-3; TRBD1 matches at 9 bases. V lost 4 bases, J lost 3 bases, and 4 bases stayed unmatched. The CDR3 loop spans 15 amino acids. The germline V gene has CDR1 SEHNR and CDR2 FQNEAQ (reference sequence). The CDR3 bases that were read are TGTGCCAGCAGCTCCGAGGACAGGGGTGGAAACACC. The encoded protein is CASSSEDRGGNT. The complete CDR3 reads CASSSEDRGGNTIYF.

Many counts were recorded for this clone. Sequencing ends 3 residues short of the CDR3 end; the germline J gene provides the rest. The chain uses TRBV10-1 and TRBJ2-7, with D unclear. Per the germline V gene, CDR1 is WNHNN and CDR2 is SYGVQD (reference sequence). Trimming pared 10 bases from V and 3 bases from J, leaving 13 bases between. The CDR3 is made up of 12 amino acids. The chain's CDR3 is CAKPTKGYEQYF. The DNA read from the CDR3 is TGCGCCAAACCTACCAAGGGCTACGAG.

This clone came up many times. This CDR3 reads CASIPTPQLIAKNIQYF. The covered CDR3 bases are TGTGCCAGCATCCCGACGCCACAGCTAATAGCCAAAAACATT. The V and J genes are TRBV28 and TRBJ2-4; D not resolved. Read data end 3 residues before the CDR3 end; the end is taken from the germline J gene. The CDR3 totals 17 residues. Trimming stripped 7 bases from V and 0 bases from J, with 19 bases between. The germline gives CDR1 MDHEN, CDR2 SYDVKM.

This clone was observed at least ten times. The read terminates 3 residues ahead of where the CDR3 ends, so the germline J gene completes it. The chain joins TRBV20-1 to TRBJ1-2; TRBD1 agrees at 9 bases. This CDR3 has 15 amino acids. V dropped 7 bases and J dropped 3; count of bases not matched to a gene: 12. CDR1 and CDR2 from the germline V gene are DFQATT and SNEGSKA (reference sequence). CDR3 in amino acids: CSVLQGGQGHYGYTF. Partial CDR3 DNA: TGCAGTGTACTTCAGGGGGGACAGGGCCACTATGGC.

This clone came up many times. From the germline J gene comes the end of the CDR3, since the read stops 3 residues before it. The V gene is TRBV2, the J gene TRBJ2-3; D possibly corresponds to TRBD2 (5 bases). Germline CDR1 reads SNHLY; CDR2 reads FYNNEI. The CDR3 loop spans 12 amino acids. Trimming pared 2 bases from V and 7 bases from J, leaving 7 bases between. The CDR3 spells CASSEQDYTQYF. The CDR3 DNA, read in part, is TGTGCCAGCAGTGAACAGGACTATACG. Supplemented by reference TRBV2 and TRBJ2-3, the full variable domain reads EPEVTQTPSHQVTQMGQEVILRCVPISNHLYFYWYRQILGQKVEFLVSFYNNEISEKSEIFDDQFSVERPDGSNFTLKIRSTKLEDSAMYFCASSEQDYTQYFGPGTRLTVL.

This clone appeared many times. The read finishes 3 residues shy of the CDR3 end, and the germline J gene is used to complete it. The rearrangement links TRBV10-1 to TRBJ1-1, with TRBD1 identical over 8 bases. The CDR3 sequence is 14 residues long. With 2 bases clipped from V and 7 bases from J, the junction kept 6 bases outside the gene matches. The germline V gene encodes CDR1 WNHNN and CDR2 SYGVQD (reference sequence). The covered CDR3 bases are TGCGCCAGCAGTGAGGGACAGGGAGCAGATGAA. This gives the protein CASSEGQGADE. The whole CDR3 sequence is CASSEGQGADEAFF.

There are many counts of this clone. Coverage ceases 3 residues before the CDR3 finishes, and the germline J gene fills in the end. The chain carries TRBV7-6 and TRBJ1-1; D is possibly TRBD1 (6 bases). CDR3 size: 12 residues. V shed 5 bases and J shed 6 bases, with 10 bases lying between them. The V gene's germline CDR1 is SGHVS and CDR2 FNYEAQ. Here the CDR3 reads CASSLGQSEAFF. The covered CDR3 bases are TGTGCCAGCAGCCTTGGACAGTCTGAA. Drawing the rest from reference TRBV7-6 and TRBJ1-1, the complete variable domain is GAGVSQSPRYKVTKRGQDVALRCDPISGHVSLYWYRQALGQGPEFLTYFNYEAQQDKSGLPNDRFSAERPEGSISTLTIQRTEQRDSAMYRCASSLGQSEAFFGQGTRLTVV.